This passage covers 28 T cell receptor beta chains from one sample sequenced in a study of T-cell memory formation after mild COVID-19 (dated by TCRdb to 2020 to 2022). The library was produced with 5' RACE. TCRdb names Illumina NovaSeq 6000 as the instrument used. In TCRdb, the public reads were trimmed at Q25 with fastp and aligned with MiXCR, with productive beta chains retained. Rows with one shared CDR3 protein collapse into an entry with the most common genes and DNA. This sample comprises 90,000 to 120,000 distinct CDR3 sequences, approximately 15% of them detected only once. Less than 40% of the sample goes to the ten largest clones. The sequenced sample consisted of PBMCs or a T cell subset sorted from them (not recorded which). These receptors originate from a man in his late teens or twenties who had mild COVID-19 (a few samples of this study predate the infection). The sample titles of this study are shuffled in the database, so cell type and time point are left out; the donor was told from shared clones.

This clonotype was seen repeatedly, ten times or more. The V call is TRBV19, the J call TRBJ2-7; D may be TRBD2 (6 bases). The CDR3 loop spans 13 amino acids. V was shortened by 6 bases and J by 1 base, with 10 bases between the two germline ends. CDR1 is LNHDA and CDR2 is SQIVND in the germline V gene (reference sequence). This CDR3 is CASSRGTSYEQYF. CDR3 in DNA: TGTGCCAGTAGCCGCGGGACTTCCTACGAGCAGTACTTC.

The chain couples TRBV6-2 or TRBV6-3 to TRBJ1-4; the D gene is possibly TRBD1 (5 bases). This CDR3 has 15 residues. Germline CDR1 reads MNHEY; CDR2 reads SVGEGT. Trimming removed 6 bases from V and 5 bases from J, with 16 bases in between. The DNA for the CDR3 is TGTGCCAGCAGCCCTGCCAGGGCCCCGAATGAAAAACTGTTTTTT. This encodes CASSPARAPNEKLFF.

This clonotype was picked up a small number of times. J is TRBJ2-2 and V is TRBV5-4; D gene unclear. The CDR3 contains 12 residues. The V end was cut by 2 bases, the J end by 7 bases, with 6 bases between. Germline V gene lookup returns CDR1 SGHNT and CDR2 YYREEE (reference sequence). CDR3 in DNA: TGTGCCAGCAGCTTTGAAGTCGGGGAGCTGTTTTTT. Its protein product is CASSFEVGELFF.

This clonotype has more than one count but fewer than ten. The chain carries TRBV7-9 and TRBJ2-1; TRBD1 is a possible D gene (5 bases). The V gene's germline CDR1 is SEHNR and CDR2 FQNEAQ (reference sequence). V was trimmed by 5 bases and J by 8 bases, leaving 10 bases between them. This CDR3 is built from 12 residues. CDR3 amino acids: CASSPQGYEQFF. The CDR3 DNA is TGTGCCAGCAGCCCCCAGGGTTATGAGCAGTTCTTC.

The chain combines TRBV7-3 with TRBJ2-3; 14 bases match TRBD2. The junction had 8 bases not matched to a gene; V was cut back by 5 bases and J by 7 bases. CDR3 length equals 16 residues. Germline CDR1 reads SGHTA; CDR2 reads FQGTGA. The CDR3 loop reads CASSARLAGGPYTQYF. CDR3 DNA sequence: TGTGCCAGCAGCGCGCGACTAGCGGGGGGGCCTTATACGCAGTATTTT.

There are a few counts of this clonotype. The chain couples TRBV7-9 to TRBJ2-6, with D unclear. V shed 4 bases and J shed 4 bases, with 8 bases lying between them. In germline, CDR1 is SEHNR, CDR2 FQNEAQ (reference sequence). The CDR3 spans 14 residues. As DNA, the CDR3 is TGTGCCAGCAGCTCGTCGCAGGGGGCCAACGTCCTGACTTTC. As protein: CASSSSQGANVLTF.

This clonotype was counted only a few times. The V gene is TRBV5-1, the J gene TRBJ1-1; D gene ambiguous. The CDR3 covers 15 residues. Trimming cost V 0 bases and J 1 base, with 10 bases left between them. The germline gives CDR1 SGHRS, CDR2 YFSETQ. CDR3 protein: CASSLGTMWNTEAFF. CDR3 DNA sequence: TGCGCCAGCAGCTTGGGGACTATGTGGAACACTGAAGCTTTCTTT. Based on the CDR3 plus reference TRBV5-1 and TRBJ1-1, the full variable domain is KAGVTQTPRYLIKTRGQQVTLSCSPISGHRSVSWYQQTPGQGLQFLFEYFSETQRNKGNFPGRFSGRQFSNSRSEMNVSTLELGDSALYLCASSLGTMWNTEAFFGQGTRLTVV.

The chain employs TRBV7-8 and TRBJ2-1, with 8 nucleotides matching TRBD2. The CDR3 spans 15 residues. V shed 4 bases and J 3 bases; nucleotides not matched to a gene: 5. CDR1 and CDR2 (germline): SGHVS, FQNEAQ. The CDR3 region has the DNA TGTGCCAGCAGCTCCCGGGGGGGGCTCTACAATGAGCAGTTCTTC. It is translated as CASSSRGGLYNEQFF.

The rearrangement uses TRBV28 and TRBJ1-6; D is possibly TRBD1 (5 bases). Trimming left V 6 bases short and J 0 bases short, with 15 bases between. This CDR3 is built from 17 residues. From germline, CDR1 is MDHEN and CDR2 SYDVKM. CDR3 protein: CASRGGGVGSYNSPLHF. CDR3 bases: TGTGCCAGCAGGGGGGGAGGTGTGGGCTCCTATAATTCACCCCTCCACTTT.

The chain joins TRBV6-2 or TRBV6-3 to TRBJ2-7, with D tentatively TRBD2 (5 bases). CDR1 MNHEY and CDR2 SVGEGT come from the germline V gene. This CDR3 has 14 residues. V was clipped by 8 bases and J by 2 bases, with 16 bases between them. The CDR3 spells CASSLWRIPYEQYV. The CDR3 nucleotides are TGTGCCAGCTCACTTTGGAGGATCCCCTACGAGCAGTACGTC.

This clonotype was recorded a few times. The V and J genes are TRBV7-8 and TRBJ2-2; 11 bases are a match to TRBD2. Germline CDR1 reads SGHVS; CDR2 reads FQNEAQ. J lost 4 bases, V lost 3 bases, and 7 bases had no gene match. The CDR3 extends over 17 amino acids. CDR3: CASSLYLAGGGTGELFF. CDR3 nucleotide sequence: TGTGCCAGCAGCTTGTATCTAGCGGGGGGAGGCACCGGGGAGCTGTTTTTT.

There are many counts of this clonotype. This sequence joins TRBV4-1 and TRBJ2-1, with 16 positions matching TRBD2. Looked up from germline, CDR1 is MGHRA and CDR2 is YSYEKL. The junction had 6 bases not matched to a gene; V was cut back by 3 bases and J by 1 base. The CDR3 runs to 19 residues. The CDR3 DNA is TGCGCCAGCAGCCATCCCGGGACTAGCGGGGGGGCTTCCTACAATGAGCAGTTCTTC. Protein: CASSHPGTSGGASYNEQFF.

The rearrangement joins TRBV7-9 to TRBJ1-2, with TRBD1 matching over 7 bases. The V and J ends lost 5 bases and 0 bases, in that order; junction bases with no gene match: 9. Germline V gene data show CDR1 as SEHNR and CDR2 as FQNEAQ (reference sequence). The CDR3 spans 16 residues. CDR3 in amino acids: CASSGTVIGANYGYTF. In DNA, the CDR3 is TGTGCCAGCAGCGGGACAGTTATTGGAGCTAACTATGGCTACACCTTC.

The V gene is TRBV6-5, the J gene TRBJ2-6; 7 positions agree with TRBD2. CDR3 length equals 14 residues. J lost 3 bases, V lost 4 bases, and 0 bases had no gene match. Germline assignment: CDR1 MNHEY and CDR2 SVGAGI. CDR3 bases: TGTGCCAGCAGTTGGGGGGGTGGGGCCAACGTCCTGACTTTC. The encoded protein is CASSWGGGANVLTF.

The rearrangement links TRBV4-2 to TRBJ1-1; no clear D. From germline, CDR1 is LGHNA and CDR2 YNFKEQ. CDR3 length equals 15 residues. The V gene lost 4 bases and the J gene lost 0 bases, with 12 bases spanning the gap. The DNA for the CDR3 is TGTGCCAGCAGCCCAGAAACCATCATGAACACTGAAGCTTTCTTT. It codes for CASSPETIMNTEAFF.

This clonotype has more than one count but fewer than ten. V and J are TRBV7-9 and TRBJ1-3, with D maybe TRBD1 (5 bases). This CDR3 comprises 18 residues. Trimming left V 5 bases short and J 4 bases short, with 24 bases between. Per the germline V gene, CDR1 is SEHNR and CDR2 is FQNEAQ (reference sequence). This CDR3 is CASSAEPLCGACGNTIYF. The CDR3 DNA reads as TGTGCCAGCAGCGCCGAACCACTCTGTGGGGCCTGCGGAAACACCATATATTTT. Drawing the rest from reference TRBV7-9 and TRBJ1-3, the complete variable domain is DTGVSQNPRHKITKRGQNVTFRCDPISEHNRLYWYRQTLGQGPEFLTYFQNEAQLEKSRLLSDRFSAERPKGSFSTLEIQRTEQGDSAMYLCASSAEPLCGACGNTIYFGEGSWLTVV.

In this sample, this clonotype turned up a few times. V and J are TRBV6-2 or TRBV6-3 and TRBJ2-5; tentative D call: TRBD2 (5 bases). Germline V gives CDR1 MNHEY, CDR2 SVGEGT. Trimming pared 7 bases from V and 1 base from J, leaving 13 bases between. The CDR3 runs to 14 residues. The CDR3 is CASTPEGAQETQYF. The CDR3, as DNA: TGTGCCAGCACTCCCGAGGGTGCCCAAGAGACCCAGTACTTC.

The rearrangement uses TRBV12-3 or TRBV12-4 and TRBJ2-5; TRBD2 aligns across 7 bases. The CDR3 is made up of 13 amino acids. The trim removed 7 bases at V and 5 bases at J, leaving 7 bases unmatched. The CDR3 here is CASTVGGEETQYF. CDR3 nucleotides: TGTGCCAGCACTGTGGGAGGGGAGGAGACCCAGTACTTC.

This clonotype was counted at least ten times. V gene TRBV6-4 combines with J gene TRBJ2-3; D might be TRBD2 (7 bases). V was pared by 2 bases and J by 4 bases, with 10 bases between. The length of the CDR3 is 14 residues. Germline V CDR1 and CDR2: MRHNA, SNTAGT. As DNA, the CDR3 is TGTGCCAGCAGTGACGGGGGGGCCTCAGATACGCAGTATTTT. It is translated as CASSDGGASDTQYF.

The chain is built from TRBV29-1 and TRBJ2-7; 7 bases are a match to TRBD1. V shed 2 bases, J shed 4 bases, and the junction held 5 bases outside the gene matches. Germline values: CDR1 SQVTM, CDR2 ANQGSEA. The CDR3 contains 13 residues. The CDR3, as DNA: TGCAGCGTTGAAACCGACAGGGCTTACGAGCAGTACTTC. This gives the protein CSVETDRAYEQYF.

This clonotype was recorded at least ten times. The chain links TRBV6-5 to TRBJ2-7, with a possible D match to TRBD1 (6 bases). Germline CDR1 is MNHEY and CDR2 is SVGAGI. The CDR3 runs 14 residues. V dropped 7 bases and J dropped 3 bases, with 16 bases sitting between them. In nucleotides, the CDR3 is TGTGCCAGCAACCATGGACAGTTCTTCTACGAGCAGTACTTC. Translation: CASNHGQFFYEQYF.

This clonotype was recorded at least ten times. The chain couples TRBV6-5 to TRBJ2-1, with D hard to call. Germline CDR1 is MNHEY and CDR2 is SVGAGI. The ends were cut back, 7 bases at V and 4 bases at J, with 5 bases in the middle. The CDR3 has 11 residues. The CDR3 DNA sequence: TGTGCCAGCACCGATTACAATGAGCAGTTCTTC. Translated, it gives CASTDYNEQFF.

This clonotype was seen more than once but under ten times. The chain employs TRBV7-9 and TRBJ2-5, with D tentatively TRBD2 (5 bases). The CDR3 length is 15 residues. Trimming left V 1 base short and J 4 bases short, with 13 bases between. Germline V lookup: CDR1 SEHNR, CDR2 FQNEAQ (reference sequence). CDR3 sequence (DNA): TGTGCCAGCAGCTTAGTAAGCTTAGAGGGAGAGACCCAGTACTTC. Translating gives CASSLVSLEGETQYF.

The chain uses TRBV6-2 or TRBV6-3 and TRBJ2-3; D call uncertain. Germline CDR1 and CDR2: MNHEY and SVGEGT. Trimming shortened V by 7 bases and J by 6 bases, and 17 bases separated the two germline ends. The CDR3 has 14 residues. The CDR3 reads CASTHYSSRDTQYF. The CDR3 bases are TGTGCCAGCACCCATTACAGCTCCCGGGATACGCAGTATTTT.

V and J are TRBV2 and TRBJ1-1, with D hard to call. The CDR3 is 11 amino acids. Trimming removed 9 bases at V and 8 bases at J, with 13 bases between. The germline CDR1 and CDR2 sequences are SNHLY and FYNNEI. The CDR3 nucleotides read TGTGCCAGTACATACCCCCTGGAAGCTTTCTTT. This gives the protein CASTYPLEAFF.

This clonotype was seen more than once but under ten times. J is TRBJ2-1 and V is TRBV12-3 or TRBV12-4; D possibly corresponds to TRBD2 (6 bases). The CDR3 is 14 residues long. V dropped 7 bases and J dropped 10 bases, with 20 bases sitting between them. CDR3 nucleotide sequence: TGTGCCAGCACCCTGGTCGGGGGTCCAGTAGAGCAGTTCTTC. As protein: CASTLVGGPVEQFF.

By share, this clonotype ranks as medium-sized (0.01 to 0.1%). V usage is TRBV19 and J usage is TRBJ1-2, with D perhaps TRBD1 (5 bases). The V gene's germline CDR1 is LNHDA and CDR2 SQIVND (reference sequence). The V end was cut by 5 bases, the J end by 3 bases, with 10 bases between. The CDR3 covers 13 residues. This CDR3 reads CASSPRQYYGYTF. The CDR3 nucleotides are TGTGCCAGTAGTCCCAGACAGTACTATGGCTACACCTTC.

The chain is built from TRBV12-3 or TRBV12-4 and TRBJ1-1; D gene ambiguous. Between the trimmed V and J ends, which lost 6 bases and 5 bases, there was a span of 7 bases. The CDR3 spans 11 residues. CDR3 nucleotides: TGTGCCAGCAGCCCTCAGACTGAAGCTTTCTTT. It is translated as CASSPQTEAFF.